A single sample is the source of the 27 T cell receptor beta chains below, sequenced in a study of T cell responses to AZD1222 COVID-19 vaccine. Only in-frame clones appear in the TCRdb table, and some are missing; sequencing was by immunoSEQ multiplex PCR. The data show 90,000 to 110,000 clones, about 88% seen once. The input for sequencing was peripheral blood, taken on day 0 of AZD1222 vaccination. These receptor sequences come from an adult in good health.

Turning to this clone: Additional DNA sequences in this sample encode the identical CDR3. This chain uses TRBV12-3 or TRBV12-4 with TRBJ1-1; tentative D call: TRBD1 (5 bases). The CDR3 is 13 amino acids. V was pared by 1 base and J by 5 bases, with 8 bases between. Here the CDR3 reads CASSLGGGTEAFF. The CDR3 coding sequence is TGTGCCAGCAGTTTAGGGGGGGGTACTGAAGCTTTCTTT.

The CDR3 DNA reads as TGTGCCAGCAGTTCTAGACTAGTTGGTTTGGGTACGCAGTATTTT. This gives the protein CASSSRLVGLGTQYF. V is TRBV28 and J is TRBJ2-3; TRBD2 might be the D (6 bases). Trimming stripped 4 bases from V and 8 bases from J, with 19 bases between. There are 15 residues in the CDR3. Germline values: CDR1 MDHEN, CDR2 SYDVKM.

This sequence joins TRBV6-5 and TRBJ2-3; D gene uncertain. The CDR3 totals 13 residues. V lost 5 bases to trimming and J lost 4 bases, with 10 bases between them. Germline V lookup: CDR1 MNHEY, CDR2 SVGAGI. The CDR3 is CASSPPGSDTQYF. CDR3 DNA sequence: TGTGCCAGCAGTCCTCCGGGTTCAGATACGCAGTATTTT.

This clone was seen a single time. This chain links TRBV28 with TRBJ1-1; D is unresolved. The germline V gene has CDR1 MDHEN and CDR2 SYDVKM. The CDR3 consists of 15 residues. Trimming removed 3 bases at V and 1 base at J, with 12 bases between. The CDR3 is CASSFVGSRNTEAFF. CDR3 nucleotides: TGTGCCAGCAGTTTCGTGGGCAGTCGGAACACTGAAGCTTTCTTT.

This clone was picked up a small number of times. The chain recombines TRBV7-2 with TRBJ1-6; D gene unclear. Deletions cut 1 base from V and 4 bases from J, with 5 bases between. This CDR3 contains 14 residues. Germline CDR1 and CDR2: SGHTA and FQGNSA. The DNA of the CDR3 is TGTGCCAGCAGCTTAGGGGCGTATAATTCACCCCTCCACTTT. The encoded protein is CASSLGAYNSPLHF.

CDR3 sequence: CASSLGMNTEAFF. In DNA form, the CDR3 reads TGTGCCAGCAGTTTAGGTATGAACACTGAAGCTTTCTTT. J is TRBJ1-1 and V is TRBV12-3 or TRBV12-4; D is unresolved. This CDR3 has 13 amino acids. Trimming cost V 1 base and J 0 bases, with 3 bases left between them.

This clone was recorded a few times. This chain joins TRBV5-4 and TRBJ1-3, with unresolved D. V was cut by 0 bases and J by 0 bases, with 7 bases left in between. Germline CDR1 is SGHNT and CDR2 is YYREEE (reference sequence). The CDR3 runs to 15 residues. CDR3 amino acids: CASSLEGASGNTIYF. Here the CDR3 DNA reads TGTGCCAGCAGCTTGGAAGGAGCCTCTGGAAACACCATATATTTT.

This clone was found once. The chain joins TRBV4-1 to TRBJ1-2; a possible D gene is TRBD1 (6 bases). Germline CDR1 and CDR2: MGHRA and YSYEKL. V dropped 2 bases and J dropped 4 bases, with 11 bases sitting between them. The CDR3 contains 14 residues. The CDR3 loop is CASSQSGASYGYTF. The CDR3 DNA reads as TGCGCCAGCAGCCAATCGGGGGCAAGCTATGGCTACACCTTC.

The CDR3 spells CASSLGASGQLSNQPQHF. CDR3 in DNA: TGTGCCAGCAGCTTGGGGGCCTCGGGACAGCTTAGCAATCAGCCCCAGCATTTT. The chain employs TRBV5-6 and TRBJ1-5, with TRBD1 identical over 7 bases. CDR1 and CDR2 (germline): SGHDT, YYEEEE. The junction had 9 bases not matched to a gene; V was cut back by 0 bases and J by 0 bases. The CDR3 is 18 residues long.

This chain links TRBV7-9 with TRBJ1-4; 8 positions agree with TRBD1. The CDR3 extends over 13 amino acids. Germline assignment: CDR1 SEHNR and CDR2 FQNEAQ (reference sequence). The J segment lost 8 bases and the V segment lost 5 bases, leaving 4 bases of the junction unmatched. As DNA, the CDR3 is TGTGCCAGCAGCCCGGACAGGGACGAAAAACTGTTTTTT. This sequence encodes CASSPDRDEKLFF.

The chain carries TRBV24-1 and TRBJ2-2, with D hard to call. The CDR3 spans 14 residues. Between the trimmed V and J ends, which lost 0 bases and 5 bases, there was a span of 6 bases. Germline V gene lookup returns CDR1 KGHDR and CDR2 SFDVKD. The CDR3 nucleotides read TGTGCCACCAGTGATTTGTCCCATACCGGGGAGCTGTTTTTT. It yields the protein CATSDLSHTGELFF.

The V and J genes are TRBV19 and TRBJ1-5; D is perhaps TRBD1 (5 bases). This CDR3 comprises 22 residues. Looked up from germline, CDR1 is LNHDA and CDR2 is SQIVND (reference sequence). The ends were cut back, 9 bases at V and 0 bases at J, with 36 bases in the middle. The CDR3 spells CARTPGWAGPETKLYSNQPQHF. The CDR3 coding sequence is TGTGCCAGAACCCCCGGTTGGGCGGGACCCGAAACCAAACTATATAGCAATCAGCCCCAGCATTTT. The full variable domain, with the rest looked up from reference TRBV19 and TRBJ1-5, is DGGITQSPKYLFRKEGQNVTLSCEQNLNHDAMYWYRQDPGQGLRLIYYSQIVNDFQKGDIAEGYSVSREKKESFPLTVTSAQKNPTAFYLCARTPGWAGPETKLYSNQPQHFGDGTRLSIL.

The rearrangement uses TRBV11-3 and TRBJ2-4, with TRBD1 identical over 10 bases. V shed 5 bases and J 2 bases; nucleotides not matched to a gene: 6. The length of the CDR3 is 16 residues. CDR1 SGHNT and CDR2 YENEEA come from the germline V gene. The CDR3 region is CASSPGQGGSKNIQYF. The CDR3 DNA reads TGTGCCAGCAGCCCCGGACAGGGGGGATCCAAAAACATTCAGTACTTC.

The rearrangement joins TRBV7-9 to TRBJ2-7; a possible D gene is TRBD1 (6 bases). Trimming cost V 4 bases and J 8 bases, with 15 bases left between them. CDR1 is SEHNR and CDR2 is FQNEAQ in the germline V gene (reference sequence). CDR3 size: 13 residues. This chain's CDR3 is CASSYRDPTKQYF. The CDR3 bases are TGTGCCAGCAGCTACAGGGACCCCACCAAGCAGTACTTC.

The chain recombines TRBV7-2 with TRBJ1-1, with D maybe TRBD1 (5 bases). CDR1 and CDR2 from the germline V gene are SGHTA and FQGNSA. V lost 8 bases and J 7 bases, leaving 17 bases between the germline ends. The CDR3 spans 13 residues. The CDR3 is CASGQNYRGEAFF. CDR3 sequence (DNA): TGTGCCAGCGGACAAAACTATCGCGGTGAAGCTTTCTTT.

This sequence joins TRBV7-6 and TRBJ1-4, with D possibly matching TRBD1 (5 bases). The V gene's germline CDR1 is SGHVS and CDR2 FNYEAQ. Deletions cut 5 bases from V and 3 bases from J, with 7 bases between. CDR3 length: 13 residues. Here the CDR3 DNA reads TGTGCCAGCAGCATGGGACCTAATGAAAAACTGTTTTTT. Residues: CASSMGPNEKLFF.

The J gene is TRBJ1-2, the V gene TRBV9; TRBD1 agrees at 8 bases. CDR1 is SGDLS and CDR2 is YYNGEE in the germline V gene. Trimming removed 3 bases from V and 4 bases from J; junction bases left unmatched: 8. CDR3 size: 15 residues. CDR3 in amino acids: CASSAQGQGSYGYTF. CDR3 nucleotide sequence: TGTGCCAGCAGCGCACAAGGACAGGGTAGCTATGGCTACACCTTC.

V usage is TRBV27 and J usage is TRBJ1-5; the D gene is possibly TRBD1 (5 bases). V lost 2 bases, J lost 2 bases, and 16 bases lay in between. CDR3 size: 17 residues. Germline V gene data show CDR1 as MNHEY and CDR2 as SMNVEV (reference sequence). The CDR3 protein is CASSLRGREGGNQPQHF. CDR3 coding DNA: TGTGCCAGCAGTTTAAGGGGCAGGGAAGGAGGCAATCAGCCCCAGCATTTT.

This chain links TRBV7-2 with TRBJ1-5, with 8 bases aligning to TRBD1. The CDR3 is 13 amino acids. V gave up 6 bases and J gave up 5 bases; unmatched junction bases: 3. Per germline, CDR1 SGHTA and CDR2 FQGNSA. CDR3 coding DNA: TGTGCCAGCAGTCGACAGGGGTATCAGCCCCAGCATTTT. This encodes CASSRQGYQPQHF.

The chain couples TRBV28 to TRBJ1-2; no definite D call. Germline CDR1 MDHEN, CDR2 SYDVKM. The CDR3 consists of 14 residues. V gave up 2 bases and J gave up 2 bases, with 9 bases separating them. For the CDR3, the DNA is TGTGCCAGCAGTTTAGTCAGATGGAACTATGGCTACACCTTC. This sequence encodes CASSLVRWNYGYTF.

V usage is TRBV25-1 and J usage is TRBJ1-2; 8 bases match TRBD1. Unmatched junction bases numbered 6, after V lost 6 bases and J lost 0 bases. Germline values: CDR1 MGHDK, CDR2 SYGVNS. The CDR3 has 15 amino acids. CDR3 protein: CASSPRGLANYGYTF. CDR3 nucleotides: TGTGCCAGCAGCCCCAGGGGGCTGGCTAACTATGGCTACACCTTC.

The chain uses TRBV29-1 and TRBJ1-1; D possibly corresponds to TRBD1 (6 bases). The CDR3 spans 12 residues. V gave up 3 bases and J gave up 7 bases, with 12 bases separating them. Per the germline V gene, CDR1 is SQVTM and CDR2 is ANQGSEA. The CDR3 protein is CSVDQGSVEAFF. In DNA form, the CDR3 reads TGCAGCGTTGATCAGGGGTCGGTTGAAGCTTTCTTT.

The CDR3 is CASSLYSLEAFF. CDR3 bases: TGTGCCAGCAGCTTATATTCCCTTGAAGCTTTCTTT. The gene calls are TRBV11-3 and TRBJ1-1; the D is unclear. Trimming shortened V by 2 bases and J by 7 bases, and 8 bases separated the two germline ends. The CDR3 has 12 residues. Germline V lookup: CDR1 SGHNT, CDR2 YENEEA.

This clone was found once. The chain joins TRBV19 to TRBJ2-1; no clear D. Trimming removed 3 bases at V and 9 bases at J, with 15 bases between. Germline CDR1 reads LNHDA; CDR2 reads SQIVND (reference sequence). The CDR3 spans 14 residues. DNA for the CDR3: TGTGCCAGTAGTATTCAGGCCCCCAAGGGTGAGCAGTTCTTC. This sequence encodes CASSIQAPKGEQFF.

The V gene is TRBV11-3, the J gene TRBJ2-3, with D tentatively TRBD2 (5 bases). The ends were cut back, 5 bases at V and 0 bases at J, with 15 bases in the middle. Germline CDR1 reads SGHNT; CDR2 reads YENEEA. The CDR3 spans 16 residues. For the CDR3, the DNA is TGTGCCAGCAGCGCCCGGGGAGTAGCAAGCACAGATACGCAGTATTTT. Its translation is CASSARGVASTDTQYF.

Only a few counts were recorded for this clone. V and J are TRBV7-3 and TRBJ1-1, with D uncertain. Germline CDR1 is SGHTA and CDR2 is FQGTGA. CDR3 length equals 13 residues. V gave up 5 bases and J gave up 0 bases, with 7 bases separating them. CDR3: CASSLHMNTEAFF. CDR3 nucleotides: TGTGCCAGCAGCCTACATATGAACACTGAAGCTTTCTTT.

This clone was found once. The chain joins TRBV12-3 or TRBV12-4 to TRBJ1-2; no clear D gene. This CDR3 contains 12 residues. V was cut by 5 bases and J by 5 bases, with 9 bases left in between. The CDR3 bases are TGTGCCAGCAGTCCCCGGCGATATGGCTACACCTTC. Translating gives CASSPRRYGYTF.